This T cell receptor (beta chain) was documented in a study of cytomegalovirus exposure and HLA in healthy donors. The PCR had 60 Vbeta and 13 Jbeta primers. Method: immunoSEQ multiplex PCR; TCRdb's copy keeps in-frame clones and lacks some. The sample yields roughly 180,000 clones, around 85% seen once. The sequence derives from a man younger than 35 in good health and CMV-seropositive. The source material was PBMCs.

DNA of the CDR3: TGCGCCAGCAGCTTCGACAGCCACAATGAGCAGTTCTTC. It is translated as CASSFDSHNEQFF. J is TRBJ2-1 and V is TRBV5-1, with D possibly TRBD1 on 5 matching bases. Trimming took 2 bases from V and 5 from J, leaving 8 bases between them. CDR3 length: 13 amino acids. CDR1 is SGHRS and CDR2 is YFSETQ in the germline V gene.